Given below is one T cell receptor beta chain in context. Produced via immunoSEQ multiplex PCR; TCRdb's table is partial and in-frame only. In the table there are 130,000 or so clones, 80% to 90% of which are singletons. The sample originates from a study of cytotoxic CD8 clonotypes in ibrutinib-treated CLL. The CDR3 extends over 15 amino acids. CDR1 SEHNR and CDR2 FQNEAQ come from the germline V gene (reference sequence). V was pared by 5 bases and J by 7 bases, with 9 bases of the junction left unmatched. The chain has TRBV7-9 and TRBJ2-1, with 9 bases lining up with TRBD2. This receptor was identified in a human donor with chronic lymphocytic leukemia. The sequencing used PBMCs, collected after 24 months of ibrutinib treatment. Here the CDR3 reads CASSLERLADNEQFF. DNA of the CDR3: TGTGCCAGCAGCCTAGAAAGACTAGCGGATAATGAGCAGTTCTTC.